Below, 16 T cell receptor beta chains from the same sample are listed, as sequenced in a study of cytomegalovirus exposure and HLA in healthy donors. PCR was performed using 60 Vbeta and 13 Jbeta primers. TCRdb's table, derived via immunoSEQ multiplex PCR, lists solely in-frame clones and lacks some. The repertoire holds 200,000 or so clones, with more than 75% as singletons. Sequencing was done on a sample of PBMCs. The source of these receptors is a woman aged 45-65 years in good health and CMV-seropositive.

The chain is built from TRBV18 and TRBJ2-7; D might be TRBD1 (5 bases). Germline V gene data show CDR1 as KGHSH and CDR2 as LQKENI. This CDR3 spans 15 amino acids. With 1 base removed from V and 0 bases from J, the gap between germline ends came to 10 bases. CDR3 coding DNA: TGTGCCAGCTCACCACAGGGGCTGAGCTCCTACGAGCAGTACTTC. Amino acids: CASSPQGLSSYEQYF.

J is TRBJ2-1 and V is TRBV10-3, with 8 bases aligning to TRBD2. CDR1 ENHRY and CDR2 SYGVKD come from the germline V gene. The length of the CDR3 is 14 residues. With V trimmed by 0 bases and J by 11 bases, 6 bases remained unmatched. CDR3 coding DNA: TGTGCCATCAGTGAGTCAACAGCGGGGGTCCAGCAGTTCTTC. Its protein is CAISESTAGVQQFF.

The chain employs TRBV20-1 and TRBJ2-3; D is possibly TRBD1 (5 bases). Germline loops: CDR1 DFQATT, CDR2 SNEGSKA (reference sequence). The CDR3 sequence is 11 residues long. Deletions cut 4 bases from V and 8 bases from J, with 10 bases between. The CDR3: CSATQDSTQYF. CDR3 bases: TGCAGTGCTACTCAAGACAGTACGCAGTATTTT.

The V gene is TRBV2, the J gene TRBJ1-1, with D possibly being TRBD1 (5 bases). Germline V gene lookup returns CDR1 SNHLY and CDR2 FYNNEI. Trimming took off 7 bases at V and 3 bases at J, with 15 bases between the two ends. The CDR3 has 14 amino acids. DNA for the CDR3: TGTGCCAGCAAACAGCGGGGGGACCACACTGAAGCTTTCTTT. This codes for CASKQRGDHTEAFF. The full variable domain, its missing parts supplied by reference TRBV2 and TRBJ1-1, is EPEVTQTPSHQVTQMGQEVILRCVPISNHLYFYWYRQILGQKVEFLVSFYNNEISEKSEIFDDQFSVERPDGSNFTLKIRSTKLEDSAMYFCASKQRGDHTEAFFGQGTRLTVV.

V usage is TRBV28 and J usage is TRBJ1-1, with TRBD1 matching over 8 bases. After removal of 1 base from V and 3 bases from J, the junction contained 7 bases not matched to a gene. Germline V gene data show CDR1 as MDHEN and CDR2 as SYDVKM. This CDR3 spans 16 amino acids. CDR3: CASSLLVGTGDTEAFF. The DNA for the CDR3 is TGTGCCAGCAGTTTATTAGTAGGGACAGGCGACACTGAAGCTTTCTTT. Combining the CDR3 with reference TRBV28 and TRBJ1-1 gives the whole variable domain DVKVTQSSRYLVKRTGEKVFLECVQDMDHENMFWYRQDPGLGLRLIYFSYDVKMKEKGDIPEGYSVSREKKERFSLILESASTNQTSMYLCASSLLVGTGDTEAFFGQGTRLTVV.

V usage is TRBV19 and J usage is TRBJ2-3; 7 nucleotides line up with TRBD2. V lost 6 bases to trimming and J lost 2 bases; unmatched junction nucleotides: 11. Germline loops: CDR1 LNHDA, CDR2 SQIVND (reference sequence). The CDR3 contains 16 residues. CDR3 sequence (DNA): TGTGCCAGTAGCCTAGGCCCTAGCGGACACACAGATACGCAGTATTTT. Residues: CASSLGPSGHTDTQYF.

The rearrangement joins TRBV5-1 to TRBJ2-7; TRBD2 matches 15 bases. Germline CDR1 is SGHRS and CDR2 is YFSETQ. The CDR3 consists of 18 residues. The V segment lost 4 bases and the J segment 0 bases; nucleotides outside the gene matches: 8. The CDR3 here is CASSRPGLAGGPSYEQYF. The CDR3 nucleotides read TGCGCCAGCAGCCGTCCCGGACTAGCGGGAGGGCCCTCCTACGAGCAGTACTTC.

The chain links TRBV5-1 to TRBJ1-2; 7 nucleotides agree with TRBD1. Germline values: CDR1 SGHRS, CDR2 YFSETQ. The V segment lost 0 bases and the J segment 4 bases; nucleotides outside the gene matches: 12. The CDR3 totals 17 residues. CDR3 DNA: TGCGCCAGCAGCTTGGCCCCAGTTGGACAGGTGGGCTATGGCTACACCTTC. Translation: CASSLAPVGQVGYGYTF.

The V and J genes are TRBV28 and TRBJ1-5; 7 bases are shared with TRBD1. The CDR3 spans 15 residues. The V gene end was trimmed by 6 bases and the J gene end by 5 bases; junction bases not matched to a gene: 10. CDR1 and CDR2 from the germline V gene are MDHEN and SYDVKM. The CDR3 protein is CASSPTDREHQPQHF. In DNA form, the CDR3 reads TGTGCCAGCAGCCCCACTGACAGGGAACATCAGCCCCAGCATTTT. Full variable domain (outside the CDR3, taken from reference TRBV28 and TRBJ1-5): DVKVTQSSRYLVKRTGEKVFLECVQDMDHENMFWYRQDPGLGLRLIYFSYDVKMKEKGDIPEGYSVSREKKERFSLILESASTNQTSMYLCASSPTDREHQPQHFGDGTRLSIL.

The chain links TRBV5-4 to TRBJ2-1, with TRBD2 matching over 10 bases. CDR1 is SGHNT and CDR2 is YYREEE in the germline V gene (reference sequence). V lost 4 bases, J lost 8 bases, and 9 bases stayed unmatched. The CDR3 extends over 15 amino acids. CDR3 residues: CASSLPSGSLDEQFF. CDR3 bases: TGTGCCAGCAGCCTCCCTAGCGGGAGTTTGGATGAGCAGTTCTTC. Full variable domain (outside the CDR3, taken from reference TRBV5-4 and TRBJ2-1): ETGVTQSPTHLIKTRGQQVTLRCSSQSGHNTVSWYQQALGQGPQFIFQYYREEENGRGNFPPRFSGLQFPNYSSELNVNALELDDSALYLCASSLPSGSLDEQFFGPGTRLTVL.

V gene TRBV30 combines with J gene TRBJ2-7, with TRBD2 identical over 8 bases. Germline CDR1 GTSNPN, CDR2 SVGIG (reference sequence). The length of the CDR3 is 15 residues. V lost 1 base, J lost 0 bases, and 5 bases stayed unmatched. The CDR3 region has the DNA TGTGCCTGGAGTGGACTAGCGAGAAGCTCCTACGAGCAGTACTTC. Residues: CAWSGLARSSYEQYF. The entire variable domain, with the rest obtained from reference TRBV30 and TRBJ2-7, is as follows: SQTIHQWPATLVQPVGSPLSLECTVEGTSNPNLYWYRQAAGRGLQLLFYSVGIGQISSEVPQNLSASRPQDRQFILSSKKLLLSDSGFYLCAWSGLARSSYEQYFGPGTRLTVT.

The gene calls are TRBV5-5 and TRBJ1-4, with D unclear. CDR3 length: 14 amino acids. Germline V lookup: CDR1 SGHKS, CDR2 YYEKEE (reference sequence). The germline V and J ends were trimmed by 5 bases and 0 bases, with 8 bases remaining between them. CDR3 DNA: TGTGCCAGCAGGAGAGGTACAACTAATGAAAAACTGTTTTTT. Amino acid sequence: CASRRGTTNEKLFF.

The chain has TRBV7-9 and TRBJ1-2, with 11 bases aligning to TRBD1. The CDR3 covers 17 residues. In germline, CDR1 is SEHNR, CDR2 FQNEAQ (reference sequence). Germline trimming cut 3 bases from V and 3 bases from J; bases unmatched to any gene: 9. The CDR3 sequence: CASSLAGTGGFHYGYTF. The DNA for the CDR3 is TGTGCCAGCAGCTTGGCCGGGACAGGGGGTTTCCACTATGGCTACACCTTC.

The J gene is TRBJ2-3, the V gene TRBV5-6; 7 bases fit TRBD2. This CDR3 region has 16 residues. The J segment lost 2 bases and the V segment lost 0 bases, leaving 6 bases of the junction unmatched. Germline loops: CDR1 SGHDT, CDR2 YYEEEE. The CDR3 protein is CASSLGDGRPTDTQYF. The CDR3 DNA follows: TGTGCCAGCAGCTTGGGGGACGGGAGGCCCACAGATACGCAGTATTTT.

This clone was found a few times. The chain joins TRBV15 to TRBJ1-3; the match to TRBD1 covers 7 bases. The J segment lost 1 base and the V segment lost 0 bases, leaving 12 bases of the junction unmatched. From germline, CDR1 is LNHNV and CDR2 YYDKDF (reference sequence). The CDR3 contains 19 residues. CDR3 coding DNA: TGTGCCACCAGCAGAGAGACAGGGACCTCCCTGGGGTCTGGAAACACCATATATTTT. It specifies CATSRETGTSLGSGNTIYF.

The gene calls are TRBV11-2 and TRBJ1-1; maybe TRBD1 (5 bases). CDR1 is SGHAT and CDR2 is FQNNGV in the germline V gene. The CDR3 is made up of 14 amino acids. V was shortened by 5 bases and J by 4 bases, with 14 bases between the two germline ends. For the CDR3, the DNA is TGTGCCAGCAGCCCCCGGGGAGGGGCCACTGAAGCTTTCTTT. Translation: CASSPRGGATEAFF.